This TCR beta chain was observed in a study of PD-L1 blockade in urothelial cancer. Study-level background: The median number of T cells present in blood samples was fewer than 150,000.

Regarding time point: pretreatment peripheral blood. General study results and limits: Durable-benefit cases showed more tumor-associated blood clone expansion at 3 weeks. Blood TCR clonality below the median before treatment was a predictor of better survival.

Spiked synthetic TCR analogs estimated absolute template abundance per PCR. Repertoires were generated with immunoSEQ multiplex PCR, while TCRdb's copy carries only in-frame clones and drops some. Of tens of thousands of clones listed, roughly 76% are singletons. With regard to this clone: Its antigen is currently unknown.

The material was PBMCs, obtained around atezolizumab (anti-PD-L1) treatment. This clonotype was obtained from a man aged 70-80 years with urothelial cancer.

CDR3 bases: TGTGCCAGCAGCCAAGATCGAGGGGGAAGGAGTGGCTACACCTTC. This codes for CASSQDRGGRSGYTF. The chain is built from TRBV4-2 and TRBJ1-2, with a tentative D call TRBD1 (6 bases). V lost 0 bases to trimming and J lost 7 bases, with 15 bases between them. The CDR3 consists of 15 residues. CDR1 LGHNA and CDR2 YNFKEQ come from the germline V gene.